The 21 T cell receptor beta chains listed next were all sequenced from one sample in a study of T cell responses to AZD1222 COVID-19 vaccine. Clones were sequenced by immunoSEQ multiplex PCR, and TCRdb holds only the in-frame ones, with some missing. Found here are just over 60,000 clones, around three quarters of them singletons; the top ten hold about 14%. Sequenced here: peripheral blood, sampled on day 0 of AZD1222 vaccination. The receptors stem from an adult in good health.

This clone was seen only a few times. The chain couples TRBV5-4 to TRBJ2-1, with TRBD2 matching over 11 bases. This CDR3 has 16 amino acids. With V trimmed by 5 bases and J by 7 bases, 11 bases remained unmatched. CDR1 is SGHNT, CDR2 YYREEE, per germline (reference sequence). The CDR3, as DNA: TGTGCCAGCAGACCAGGACTAGCGGGCCCTTGGAATGAGCAGTTCTTC. Protein: CASRPGLAGPWNEQFF.

V and J are TRBV7-9 and TRBJ2-1; 8 nucleotides line up with TRBD2. V shed 4 bases and J 3 bases; nucleotides not matched to a gene: 8. Germline values: CDR1 SEHNR, CDR2 FQNEAQ (reference sequence). The CDR3 covers 16 residues. The CDR3 sequence is CASSSRGAGVYNEQFF. The DNA for the CDR3 is TGTGCCAGCAGCTCCCGGGGAGCGGGGGTCTACAATGAGCAGTTCTTC.

The chain employs TRBV6-5 and TRBJ2-7; D ambiguous. The germline V and J ends were trimmed by 6 bases and 4 bases, with 13 bases remaining between them. The CDR3 has 13 amino acids. Germline V gene lookup returns CDR1 MNHEY and CDR2 SVGAGI. The DNA for the CDR3 is TGTGCCAGCAGGCCCGACATGGTTTACGAGCAGTACTTC. This encodes CASRPDMVYEQYF.

This clone was counted between two and nine times. V is TRBV5-5 and J is TRBJ1-1; D gene ambiguous. With 0 bases removed from V and 0 bases from J, the gap between germline ends came to 6 bases. The CDR3 runs 14 residues. The germline CDR1 and CDR2 sequences are SGHKS and YYEKEE (reference sequence). The CDR3 bases are TGTGCCAGCAGCTTGGCCCTAGTGAACACTGAAGCTTTCTTT. Protein product: CASSLALVNTEAFF.

The gene calls are TRBV4-2 and TRBJ1-6; D may be TRBD1 (5 bases). CDR3 size: 16 residues. Germline values: CDR1 LGHNA, CDR2 YNFKEQ. V lost 1 base and J 3 bases, leaving 10 bases between the germline ends. The CDR3: CASSQVGVNYNSPLHF. The CDR3 DNA reads TGTGCCAGCAGCCAAGTAGGGGTTAACTATAATTCACCCCTCCACTTT.

In this sample, this clone turned up once. The chain uses TRBV7-2 and TRBJ1-4, with 8 positions matching TRBD1. There are 15 residues in the CDR3. The germline gives CDR1 SGHTA, CDR2 FQGNSA. V was clipped by 3 bases and J by 5 bases; unmatched bases: 5. CDR3 sequence reads: CASSLLQGGNEKLFF. The CDR3 DNA follows: TGTGCCAGCAGCTTGCTACAGGGGGGGAATGAAAAACTGTTTTTT.

The rearrangement uses TRBV27 and TRBJ1-2; a possible D gene is TRBD1 (5 bases). V gave up 1 base and J gave up 10 bases, with 13 bases separating them. The V gene's germline CDR1 is MNHEY and CDR2 SMNVEV (reference sequence). The CDR3 length is 13 residues. This CDR3 is CASSLFTGDDYTF. In nucleotides, the CDR3 is TGTGCCAGCAGTTTATTTACAGGCGATGACTACACCTTC.

This clone was observed once. This sequence joins TRBV5-1 and TRBJ1-2, with D possibly matching TRBD1 (5 bases). CDR1 is SGHRS and CDR2 is YFSETQ in the germline V gene. The CDR3 has 15 amino acids. Trimming took 0 bases from V and 1 from J, leaving 10 bases between them. CDR3 DNA sequence: TGCGCCAGCAGCTTGGTTCAGGGAGGTAACTATGGCTACACCTTC. Amino acid sequence: CASSLVQGGNYGYTF.

The chain employs TRBV5-6 and TRBJ1-3; no clear D. Germline values: CDR1 SGHDT, CDR2 YYEEEE. The CDR3 has 13 residues. The ends were cut back, 9 bases at V and 4 bases at J, with 14 bases in the middle. The CDR3 bases are TGTGCCACCAGTCCCTTCTCGGGAAACACCATATATTTT. Encoded protein: CATSPFSGNTIYF.

Turning to this clone: The junction shows a germline mismatch at one end, possibly a read error. The V and J genes are TRBV28 and TRBJ1-4, with D maybe TRBD1 (5 bases). The CDR3 has 13 amino acids. The germline CDR1 and CDR2 sequences are MDHEN and SYDVKM. CDR3 loop: CASSLWDNEKLFF. Here the CDR3 DNA reads TGTGCCAGCAGTCTATGGGACAATGAAAAACTGTTTTTT.

J is TRBJ2-1 and V is TRBV7-3, with a tentative D call TRBD1 (5 bases). This CDR3 is 13 amino acids long. Per germline, CDR1 SGHTA and CDR2 FQGTGA. V shed 2 bases and J shed 10 bases, with 12 bases lying between them. The CDR3 DNA is TGTGCCAGCAGCTTAGGGGCCCACCGGGAGCAGTTCTTC. Translation: CASSLGAHREQFF.

This rearrangement joins TRBV7-2 to TRBJ1-2; 12 positions match TRBD1. This CDR3 is 14 amino acids long. Germline V lookup: CDR1 SGHTA, CDR2 FQGNSA. The J segment lost 7 bases and the V segment lost 5 bases, leaving 5 bases of the junction unmatched. The CDR3 reads CASSPGTGGFGYTF. The CDR3 DNA is TGTGCCAGCAGCCCCGGGACAGGGGGCTTTGGCTACACCTTC.

The chain links TRBV12-3 or TRBV12-4 to TRBJ2-7, with D possibly matching TRBD1 (6 bases). The CDR3 has 12 residues. V lost 4 bases to trimming and J lost 3 bases, with 7 bases between them. The CDR3 DNA reads as TGTGCCAGCAGTTGGACAGTCTACGAGCAGTACTTC. Protein: CASSWTVYEQYF.

The chain is built from TRBV12-3 or TRBV12-4 and TRBJ2-2; 8 positions agree with TRBD1. The CDR3 spans 13 residues. Losses at the gene ends were 10 bases for V and 6 bases for J; bases not matched to a gene: 7. CDR3 protein: CAIRTGKAGELFF. The CDR3 coding sequence is TGTGCCATCCGGACAGGGAAGGCCGGGGAGCTGTTTTTT.

This clone was found once. The chain joins TRBV7-9 to TRBJ2-1; 11 nucleotides align to TRBD2. Germline lookup yields CDR1 SEHNR and CDR2 FQNEAQ (reference sequence). The CDR3 loop spans 17 amino acids. V was pared by 5 bases and J by 4 bases, with 10 bases of the junction left unmatched. This CDR3 reads CASSLPLLAGVYNEQFF. The CDR3 nucleotides read TGTGCCAGCAGCCTACCCCTACTAGCGGGGGTTTACAATGAGCAGTTCTTC.

The chain carries TRBV9 and TRBJ2-7; D is uncertain. Germline loops: CDR1 SGDLS, CDR2 YYNGEE. The CDR3 extends over 15 amino acids. The V gene lost 0 bases and the J gene lost 5 bases, with 15 bases spanning the gap. The CDR3 spells CASSVGEGSRNEQYF. CDR3 nucleotides: TGTGCCAGCAGCGTAGGAGAAGGGTCGAGGAACGAGCAGTACTTC.

The rearrangement links TRBV3-1 (or the pseudogene TRBV3-2) to TRBJ2-7; D is ambiguous. Per germline, CDR1 LGHDT and CDR2 YNNKEL (reference sequence). This CDR3 comprises 13 residues. Trimming removed 4 bases from V and 0 bases from J, with 7 bases in between. The CDR3 region is CASSPRSSYEQYF. The CDR3, as DNA: TGTGCCAGCAGCCCTAGAAGCTCCTACGAGCAGTACTTC.

This clone occurred a few times. CDR3 DNA: TGTGCCACCCGCCCCCCTACCGGACAGGGTGCCACCGGGGAGCTGTTTTTT. Residues: CATRPPTGQGATGELFF. This rearrangement joins TRBV14 to TRBJ2-2; 8 nucleotides line up with TRBD1. Germline values: CDR1 SGHDN, CDR2 FVKESK. Trimming took 10 bases from V and 4 from J; bases not matched to a gene: 17. The CDR3 extends over 17 amino acids.

This chain links TRBV9 with TRBJ2-7; 7 bases agree with TRBD1. Germline CDR1 reads SGDLS; CDR2 reads YYNGEE. The trim removed 0 bases at V and 0 bases at J, leaving 3 bases unmatched. CDR3 length: 15 residues. Written as DNA, the CDR3 is TGTGCCAGCAGCGTAGAAAGGGACAGCTCCTACGAGCAGTACTTC. Translating gives CASSVERDSSYEQYF.

V gene TRBV7-2 combines with J gene TRBJ1-4, with unresolved D. Germline V gene sequence: CDR1 SGHTA, CDR2 FQGNSA. Trimming pared 5 bases from V and 6 bases from J, leaving 10 bases between. The CDR3 has 13 amino acids. The CDR3 region is CASSPFTDEKLFF. The CDR3 coding sequence is TGTGCCAGCAGCCCCTTCACCGATGAAAAACTGTTTTTT.

The genes are TRBV9 and TRBJ1-2, with 7 bases matching TRBD1. CDR3 length equals 14 residues. V was pared by 3 bases and J by 8 bases, with 10 bases of the junction left unmatched. CDR1 and CDR2 (germline): SGDLS, YYNGEE. The CDR3 DNA follows: TGTGCCAGCAGCGCCCAACAGGGGCTGGGGGGCTACACCTTC. As protein: CASSAQQGLGGYTF.